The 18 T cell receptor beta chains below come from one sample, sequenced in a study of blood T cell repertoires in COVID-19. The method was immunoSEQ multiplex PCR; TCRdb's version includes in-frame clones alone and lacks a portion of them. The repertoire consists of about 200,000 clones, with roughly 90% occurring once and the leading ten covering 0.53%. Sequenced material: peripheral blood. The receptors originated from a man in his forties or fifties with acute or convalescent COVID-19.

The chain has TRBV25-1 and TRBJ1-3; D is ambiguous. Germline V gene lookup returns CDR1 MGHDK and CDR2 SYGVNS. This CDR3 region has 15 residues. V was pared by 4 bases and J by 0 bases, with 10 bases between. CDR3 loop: CASSADLLSGNTIYF. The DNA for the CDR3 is TGTGCCAGCAGTGCGGACTTACTCTCTGGAAACACCATATATTTT.

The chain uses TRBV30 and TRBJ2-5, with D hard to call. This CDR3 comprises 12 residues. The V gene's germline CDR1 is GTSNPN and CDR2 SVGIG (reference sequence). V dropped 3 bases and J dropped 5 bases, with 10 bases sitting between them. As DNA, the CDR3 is TGTGCCTGGAGCCCCGGAGTTGAGACCCAGTACTTC. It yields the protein CAWSPGVETQYF.

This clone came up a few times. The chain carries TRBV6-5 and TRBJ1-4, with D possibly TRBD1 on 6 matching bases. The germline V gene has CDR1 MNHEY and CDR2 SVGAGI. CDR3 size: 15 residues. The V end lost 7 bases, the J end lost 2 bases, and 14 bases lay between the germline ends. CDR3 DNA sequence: TGTGCCAGCAAGCCCGACAGGCGGACTAATGAAAAACTGTTTTTT. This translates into CASKPDRRTNEKLFF.

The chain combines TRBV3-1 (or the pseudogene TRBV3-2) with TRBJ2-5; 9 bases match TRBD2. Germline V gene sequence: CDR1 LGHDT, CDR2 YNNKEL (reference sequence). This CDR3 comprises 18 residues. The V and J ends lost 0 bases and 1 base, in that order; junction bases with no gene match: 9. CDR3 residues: CASSQDDELAGAQETQYF. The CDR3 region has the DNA TGTGCCAGCAGCCAAGACGACGAGTTAGCGGGGGCCCAAGAGACCCAGTACTTC.

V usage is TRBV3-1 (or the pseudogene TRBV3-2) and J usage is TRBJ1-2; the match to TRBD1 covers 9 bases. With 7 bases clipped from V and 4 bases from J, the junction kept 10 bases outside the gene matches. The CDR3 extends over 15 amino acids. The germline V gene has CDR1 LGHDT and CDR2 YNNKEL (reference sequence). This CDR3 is CASTLGGTGSYGYTF. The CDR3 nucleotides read TGTGCCAGCACCCTGGGGGGGACAGGGAGCTATGGCTACACCTTC.

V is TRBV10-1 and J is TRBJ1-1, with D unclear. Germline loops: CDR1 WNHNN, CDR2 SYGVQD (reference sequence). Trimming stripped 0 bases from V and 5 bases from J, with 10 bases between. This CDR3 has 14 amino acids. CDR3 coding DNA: TGCGCCAGCAGTGAGTCAACCGGAGGGACTGAAGCTTTCTTT. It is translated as CASSESTGGTEAFF.

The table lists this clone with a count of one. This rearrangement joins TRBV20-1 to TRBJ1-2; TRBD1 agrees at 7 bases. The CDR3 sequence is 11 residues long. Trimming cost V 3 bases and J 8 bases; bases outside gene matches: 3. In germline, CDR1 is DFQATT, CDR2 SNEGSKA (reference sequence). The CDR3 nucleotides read TGCAGTGCTAGTAGGGACAGCGGCTACACCTTC. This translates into CSASRDSGYTF.

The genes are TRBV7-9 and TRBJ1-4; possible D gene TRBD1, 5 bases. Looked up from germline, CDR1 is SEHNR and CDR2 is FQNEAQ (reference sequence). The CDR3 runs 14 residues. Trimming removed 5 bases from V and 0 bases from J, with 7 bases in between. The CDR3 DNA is TGTGCCAGCAGCCAACAGGCAACTAATGAAAAACTGTTTTTT. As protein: CASSQQATNEKLFF.

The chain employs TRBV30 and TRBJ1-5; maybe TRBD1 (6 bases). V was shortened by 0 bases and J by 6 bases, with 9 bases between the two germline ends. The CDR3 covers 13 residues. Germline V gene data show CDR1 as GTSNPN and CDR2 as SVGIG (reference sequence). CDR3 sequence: CAWSVQGRQPQHF. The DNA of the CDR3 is TGTGCCTGGAGTGTACAGGGTCGTCAGCCCCAGCATTTT. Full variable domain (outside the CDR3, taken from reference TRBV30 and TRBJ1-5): SQTIHQWPATLVQPVGSPLSLECTVEGTSNPNLYWYRQAAGRGLQLLFYSVGIGQISSEVPQNLSASRPQDRQFILSSKKLLLSDSGFYLCAWSVQGRQPQHFGDGTRLSIL.

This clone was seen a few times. The CDR3 spells CASSIAPTGLSYEQYF. CDR3 coding DNA: TGTGCCAGTAGTATAGCCCCGACAGGCCTCTCCTACGAGCAGTACTTC. The V call is TRBV19, the J call TRBJ2-7; D possibly corresponds to TRBD1 (6 bases). The length of the CDR3 is 16 residues. V was cut by 1 base and J by 0 bases, with 13 bases left in between. Germline V lookup: CDR1 LNHDA, CDR2 SQIVND (reference sequence). Complete variable domain (other parts from reference TRBV19 and TRBJ2-7): DGGITQSPKYLFRKEGQNVTLSCEQNLNHDAMYWYRQDPGQGLRLIYYSQIVNDFQKGDIAEGYSVSREKKESFPLTVTSAQKNPTAFYLCASSIAPTGLSYEQYFGPGTRLTVT.

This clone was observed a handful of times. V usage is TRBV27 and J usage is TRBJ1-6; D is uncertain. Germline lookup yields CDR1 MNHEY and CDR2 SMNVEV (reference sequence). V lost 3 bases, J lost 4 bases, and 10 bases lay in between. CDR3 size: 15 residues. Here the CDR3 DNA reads TGTGCCAGCAGTTTCGACTCGGGATATAATTCACCCCTCCACTTT. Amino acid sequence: CASSFDSGYNSPLHF.

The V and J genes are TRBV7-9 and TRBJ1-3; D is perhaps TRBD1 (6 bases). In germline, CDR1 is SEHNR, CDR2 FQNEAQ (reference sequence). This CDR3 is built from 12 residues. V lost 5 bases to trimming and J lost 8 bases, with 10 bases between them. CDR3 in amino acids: CASSPKGDTIYF. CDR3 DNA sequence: TGTGCCAGCAGCCCTAAGGGGGACACCATATATTTT.

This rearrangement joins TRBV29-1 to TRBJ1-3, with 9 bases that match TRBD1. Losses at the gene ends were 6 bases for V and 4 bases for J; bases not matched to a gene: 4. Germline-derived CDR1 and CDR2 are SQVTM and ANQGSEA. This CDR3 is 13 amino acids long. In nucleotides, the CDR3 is TGCAGCGTCTCCGGGACAGGGGGAAACACCATATATTTT. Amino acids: CSVSGTGGNTIYF.

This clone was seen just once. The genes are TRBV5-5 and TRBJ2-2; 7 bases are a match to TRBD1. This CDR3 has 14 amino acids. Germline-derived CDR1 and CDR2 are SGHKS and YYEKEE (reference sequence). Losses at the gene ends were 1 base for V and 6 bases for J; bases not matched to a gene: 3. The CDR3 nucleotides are TGTGCCAGCAGCTTGTGGGACAGATCCGGGGAGCTGTTTTTT. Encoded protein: CASSLWDRSGELFF.

The CDR3 here is CASNNYNEQFF. CDR3 DNA sequence: TGTGCCAGTAATAACTACAATGAGCAGTTCTTC. V and J are TRBV19 and TRBJ2-1, with unresolved D. V gave up 7 bases and J gave up 3 bases, with 4 bases separating them. This CDR3 is 11 amino acids long. The germline V gene encodes CDR1 LNHDA and CDR2 SQIVND (reference sequence).

Here the CDR3 reads CATSARQGFGQPQHF. The CDR3 region has the DNA TGTGCCACCAGCGCAAGACAAGGATTTGGGCAGCCCCAGCATTTT. V usage is TRBV15 and J usage is TRBJ1-5; D not resolved. Germline CDR1 is LNHNV and CDR2 is YYDKDF (reference sequence). This CDR3 comprises 15 residues. Deletions cut 5 bases from V and 7 bases from J, with 18 bases between.

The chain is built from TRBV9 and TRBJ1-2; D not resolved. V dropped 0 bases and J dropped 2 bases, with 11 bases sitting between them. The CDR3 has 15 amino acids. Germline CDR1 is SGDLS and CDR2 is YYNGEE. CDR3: CASSVEQAPNYGYTF. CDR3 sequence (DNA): TGTGCCAGCAGCGTAGAGCAGGCCCCAAACTATGGCTACACCTTC.

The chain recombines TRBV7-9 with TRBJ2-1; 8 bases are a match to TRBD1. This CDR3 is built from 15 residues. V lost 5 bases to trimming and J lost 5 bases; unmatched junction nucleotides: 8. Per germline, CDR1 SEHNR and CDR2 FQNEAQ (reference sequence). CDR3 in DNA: TGTGCCAGCAGCCTTCCCCAGGGGGCCCACAATGAGCAGTTCTTC. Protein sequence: CASSLPQGAHNEQFF. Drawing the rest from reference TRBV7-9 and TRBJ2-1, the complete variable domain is DTGVSQNPRHKITKRGQNVTFRCDPISEHNRLYWYRQTLGQGPEFLTYFQNEAQLEKSRLLSDRFSAERPKGSFSTLEIQRTEQGDSAMYLCASSLPQGAHNEQFFGPGTRLTVL.